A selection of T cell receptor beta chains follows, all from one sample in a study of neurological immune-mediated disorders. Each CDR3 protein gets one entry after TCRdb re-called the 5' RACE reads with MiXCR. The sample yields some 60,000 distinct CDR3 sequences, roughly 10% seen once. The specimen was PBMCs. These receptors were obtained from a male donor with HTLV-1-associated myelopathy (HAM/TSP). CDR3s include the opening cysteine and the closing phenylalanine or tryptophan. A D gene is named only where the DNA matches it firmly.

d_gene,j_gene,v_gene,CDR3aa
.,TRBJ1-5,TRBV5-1,CASTRDGGANQPQHF
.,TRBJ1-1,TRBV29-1,CSVAKRRGPEAFF
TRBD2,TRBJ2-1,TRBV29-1,CSVQGGLAGAGGQFF
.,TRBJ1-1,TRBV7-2,CASSLALSGGGNTEAFF
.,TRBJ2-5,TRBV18,CASSPNSGWETQYF
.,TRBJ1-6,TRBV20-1,CSATRDGPPLHF
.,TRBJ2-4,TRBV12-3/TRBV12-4,CASRLLLTGNIQYF
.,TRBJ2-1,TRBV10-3,CAISSPRTEPNEQFF
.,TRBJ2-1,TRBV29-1,CSVRQSRYNEQFF
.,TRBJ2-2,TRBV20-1,CSAKVGTNTGELFF
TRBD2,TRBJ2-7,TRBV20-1,CSAPGGIGVGEQYF
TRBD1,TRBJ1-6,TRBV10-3,CAISRQGDNSPLHF
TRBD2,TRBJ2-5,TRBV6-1,CASGPLAGKETQYF
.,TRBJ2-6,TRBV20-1,CSATGVGANVLTF
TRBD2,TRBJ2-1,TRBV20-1,CSAQSGGVNEQFF
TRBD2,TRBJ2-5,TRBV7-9,CASSLAASPLAGGIQETQYF
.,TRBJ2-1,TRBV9,CASSVRWRGAYNEQFF
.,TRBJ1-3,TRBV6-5,CASSYSIRSDGNTIYF
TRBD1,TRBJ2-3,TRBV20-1,CSVPGGQGTWGPLAAQYF
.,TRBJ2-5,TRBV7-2,CASSFMAGPETQYF
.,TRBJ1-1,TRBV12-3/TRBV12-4,CASSWVGRAAFF
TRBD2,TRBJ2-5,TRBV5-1,CASSSSGGAFETQYF
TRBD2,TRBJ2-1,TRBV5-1,CASSFAGGRPYNEQFF
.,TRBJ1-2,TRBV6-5,CASSYSDGAGYTF
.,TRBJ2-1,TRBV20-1,CSARESGKIYNEQFF
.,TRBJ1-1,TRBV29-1,CSVRVNTEAFF
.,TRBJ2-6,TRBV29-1,CSVLTRATGANVLTF
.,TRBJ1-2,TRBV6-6,CASSPGKNHYGYTF
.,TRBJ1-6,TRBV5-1,CASSSPDGNSPLHF
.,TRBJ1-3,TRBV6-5,CASSSRPSGNTIYF
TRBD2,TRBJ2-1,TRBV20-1,CSAQAGGLPNEQFF
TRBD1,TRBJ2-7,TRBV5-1,CASSPRTGFSYEQYF
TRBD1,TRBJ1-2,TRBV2,CASSNRDRARYTF
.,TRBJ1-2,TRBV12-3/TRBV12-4,CASSLQGGYTF
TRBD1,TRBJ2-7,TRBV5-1,CACSLDRAYEQYF
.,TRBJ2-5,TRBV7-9,CASSRPAETQYF
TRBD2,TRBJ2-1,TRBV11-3,CASSLGGRGGNEQFF
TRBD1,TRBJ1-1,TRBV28,CASSLSSTGMNTEAFF
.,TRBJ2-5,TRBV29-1,CSVEGETQYF
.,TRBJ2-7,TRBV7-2,CASSSPWGGEQYF
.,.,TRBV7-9,CASSLYLTWDCEQYF
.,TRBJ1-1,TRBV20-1,CSASAPTAALGAFF
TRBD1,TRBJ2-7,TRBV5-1,CASSLGPRTGESYEQYF
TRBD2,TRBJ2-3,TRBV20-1,CSASVAGPDTQYF
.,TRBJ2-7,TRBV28,CASSLRRGGGSFYEQYF
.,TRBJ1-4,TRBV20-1,CSAREGITNEKLFF
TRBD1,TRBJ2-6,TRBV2,CASSETRTGIGANVLTF
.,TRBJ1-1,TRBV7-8,CASSFSRRNTEAYF
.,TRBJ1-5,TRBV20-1,CSGVESSRNEPQHF
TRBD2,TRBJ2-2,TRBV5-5,CASRPGLVPGELFF
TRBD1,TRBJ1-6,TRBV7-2,CASSPGAGGNSPLHF
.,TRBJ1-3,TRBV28,CASTGRMDTIYF
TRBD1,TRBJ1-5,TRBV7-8,CASSSTGAGGQPQHF